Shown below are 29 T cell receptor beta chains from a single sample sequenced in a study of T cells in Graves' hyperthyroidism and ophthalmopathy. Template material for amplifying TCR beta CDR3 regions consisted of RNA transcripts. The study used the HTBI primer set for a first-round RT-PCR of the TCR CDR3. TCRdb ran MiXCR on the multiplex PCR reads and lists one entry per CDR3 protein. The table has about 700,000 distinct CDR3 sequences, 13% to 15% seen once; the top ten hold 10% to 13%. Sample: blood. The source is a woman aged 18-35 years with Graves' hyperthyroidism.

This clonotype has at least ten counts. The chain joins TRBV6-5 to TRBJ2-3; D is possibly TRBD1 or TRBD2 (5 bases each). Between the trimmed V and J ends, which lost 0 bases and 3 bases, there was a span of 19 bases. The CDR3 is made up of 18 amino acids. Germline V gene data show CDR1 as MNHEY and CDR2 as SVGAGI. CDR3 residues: CASSYSSARGGYTDTQYF. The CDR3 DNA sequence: TGTGCCAGCAGTTACTCGAGTGCCCGGGGCGGATATACAGATACGCAGTATTTT.

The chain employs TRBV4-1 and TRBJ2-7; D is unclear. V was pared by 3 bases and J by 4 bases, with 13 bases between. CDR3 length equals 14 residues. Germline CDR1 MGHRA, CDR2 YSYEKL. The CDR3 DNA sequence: TGCGCCAGCAGCCATGTAGGGATTGTGTACGAGCAGTACTTC. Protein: CASSHVGIVYEQYF.

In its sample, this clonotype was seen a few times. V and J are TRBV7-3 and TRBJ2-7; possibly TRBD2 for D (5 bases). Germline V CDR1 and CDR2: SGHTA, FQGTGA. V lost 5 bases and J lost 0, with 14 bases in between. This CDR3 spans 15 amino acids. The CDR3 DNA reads TGTGCCAGCAGCCAGGAGGCAGGTGGCTCCTACGAGCAGTACTTC. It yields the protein CASSQEAGGSYEQYF.

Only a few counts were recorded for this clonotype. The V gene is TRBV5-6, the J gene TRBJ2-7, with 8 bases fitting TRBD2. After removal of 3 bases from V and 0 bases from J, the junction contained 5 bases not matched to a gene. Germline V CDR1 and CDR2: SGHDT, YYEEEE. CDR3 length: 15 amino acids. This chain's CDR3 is CASSSTSGLSYEQYF. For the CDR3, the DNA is TGTGCCAGCAGCTCTACTAGCGGACTCTCCTACGAGCAGTACTTC.

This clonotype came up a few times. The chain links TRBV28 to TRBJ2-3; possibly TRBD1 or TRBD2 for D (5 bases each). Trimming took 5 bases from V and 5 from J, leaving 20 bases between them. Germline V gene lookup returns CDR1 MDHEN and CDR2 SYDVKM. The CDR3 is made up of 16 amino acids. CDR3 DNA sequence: TGTGCCAGCAGTGATGGGACCGACCAGGCGGTAGATACGCAGTATTTT. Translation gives CASSDGTDQAVDTQYF.

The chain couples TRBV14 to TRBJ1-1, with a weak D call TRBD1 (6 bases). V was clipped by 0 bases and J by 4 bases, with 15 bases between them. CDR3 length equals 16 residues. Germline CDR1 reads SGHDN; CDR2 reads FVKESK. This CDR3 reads CASSQDRGHLVTEAFF. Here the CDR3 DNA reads TGTGCCAGCAGCCAAGACCGGGGGCACCTGGTCACTGAAGCTTTCTTT.

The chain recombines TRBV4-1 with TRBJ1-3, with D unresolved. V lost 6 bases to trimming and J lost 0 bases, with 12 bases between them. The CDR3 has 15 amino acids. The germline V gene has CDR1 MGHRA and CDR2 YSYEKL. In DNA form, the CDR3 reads TGCGCCAGCAGTCGCGATCCTAGCTCTGGAAACACCATATATTTT. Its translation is CASSRDPSSGNTIYF.

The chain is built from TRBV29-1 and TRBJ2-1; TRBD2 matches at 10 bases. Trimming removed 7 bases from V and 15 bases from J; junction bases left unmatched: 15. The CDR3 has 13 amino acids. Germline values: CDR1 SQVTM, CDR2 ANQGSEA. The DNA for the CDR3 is TGCAGCGGACGGCGGATAGCGGGAGGTCCCGGGTTCTTC. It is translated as CSGRRIAGGPGFF.

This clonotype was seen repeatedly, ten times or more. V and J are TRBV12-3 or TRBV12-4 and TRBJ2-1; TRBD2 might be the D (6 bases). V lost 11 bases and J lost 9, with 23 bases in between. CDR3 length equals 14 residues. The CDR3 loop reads CAGGYSGPSREQFF. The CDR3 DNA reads TGTGCCGGGGGGTACTCTGGGCCTTCTCGTGAGCAGTTCTTC.

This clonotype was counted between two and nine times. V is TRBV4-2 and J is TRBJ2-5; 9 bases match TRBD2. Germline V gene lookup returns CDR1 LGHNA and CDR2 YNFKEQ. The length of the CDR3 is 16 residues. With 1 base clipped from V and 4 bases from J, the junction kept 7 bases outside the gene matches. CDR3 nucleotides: TGTGCCAGCAGCCAAGTCCCAGCGGGAGGTATAGAGACCCAGTACTTC. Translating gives CASSQVPAGGIETQYF.

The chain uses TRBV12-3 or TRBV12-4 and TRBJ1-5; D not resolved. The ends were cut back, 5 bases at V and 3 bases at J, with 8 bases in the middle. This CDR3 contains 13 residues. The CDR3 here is CASSREVNQPQHF. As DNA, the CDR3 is TGTGCCAGCAGTCGGGAGGTCAATCAGCCCCAGCATTTT.

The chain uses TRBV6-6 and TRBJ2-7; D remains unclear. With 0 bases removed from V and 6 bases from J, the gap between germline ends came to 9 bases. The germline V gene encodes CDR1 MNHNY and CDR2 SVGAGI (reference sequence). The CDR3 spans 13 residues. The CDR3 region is CASSYSVYGEQYF. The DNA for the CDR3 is TGTGCCAGCAGTTACTCGGTGTACGGCGAGCAGTACTTC.

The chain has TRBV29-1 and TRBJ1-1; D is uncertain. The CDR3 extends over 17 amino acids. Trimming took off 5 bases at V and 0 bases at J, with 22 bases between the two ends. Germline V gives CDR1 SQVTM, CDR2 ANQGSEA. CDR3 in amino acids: CSVLDLKSGYLNTEAFF. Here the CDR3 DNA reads TGCAGCGTTCTTGACCTAAAATCCGGCTATTTGAACACTGAAGCTTTCTTT.

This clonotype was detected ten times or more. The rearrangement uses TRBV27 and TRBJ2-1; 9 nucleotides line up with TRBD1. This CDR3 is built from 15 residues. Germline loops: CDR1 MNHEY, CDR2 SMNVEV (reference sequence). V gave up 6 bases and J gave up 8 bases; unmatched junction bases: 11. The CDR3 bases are TGTGCCAGCAGGGCGGAACAGGGGGCGTTCTATGAGCAGTTCTTC. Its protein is CASRAEQGAFYEQFF.

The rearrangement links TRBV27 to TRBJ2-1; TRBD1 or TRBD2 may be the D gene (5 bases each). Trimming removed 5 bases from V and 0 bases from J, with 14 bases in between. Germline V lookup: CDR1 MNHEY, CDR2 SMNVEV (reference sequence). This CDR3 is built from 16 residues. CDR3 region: CASSPTGTNSYNEQFF. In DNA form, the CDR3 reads TGTGCCAGCAGTCCGACCGGGACCAACTCCTACAATGAGCAGTTCTTC.

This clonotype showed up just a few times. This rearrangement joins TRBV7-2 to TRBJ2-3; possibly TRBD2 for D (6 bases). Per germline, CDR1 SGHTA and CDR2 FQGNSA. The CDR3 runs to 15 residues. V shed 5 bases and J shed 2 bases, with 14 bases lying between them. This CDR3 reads CASSLKGGDTDTQYF. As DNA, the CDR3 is TGTGCCAGCAGCCTCAAGGGCGGGGACACAGATACGCAGTATTTT.

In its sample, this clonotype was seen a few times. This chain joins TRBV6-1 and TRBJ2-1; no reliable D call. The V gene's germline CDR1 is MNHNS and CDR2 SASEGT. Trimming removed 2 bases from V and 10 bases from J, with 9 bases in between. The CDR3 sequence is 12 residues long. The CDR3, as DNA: TGTGCCAGCAGTGAATCTCCCCGGGAGCAGTTCTTC. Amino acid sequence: CASSESPREQFF.

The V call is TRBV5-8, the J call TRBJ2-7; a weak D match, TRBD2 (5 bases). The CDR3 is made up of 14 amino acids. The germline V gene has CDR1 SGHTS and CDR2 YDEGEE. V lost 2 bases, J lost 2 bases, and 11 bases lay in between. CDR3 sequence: CASSFRAGTYEQYF. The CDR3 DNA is TGTGCCAGCAGCTTTCGTGCGGGTACCTACGAGCAGTACTTC.

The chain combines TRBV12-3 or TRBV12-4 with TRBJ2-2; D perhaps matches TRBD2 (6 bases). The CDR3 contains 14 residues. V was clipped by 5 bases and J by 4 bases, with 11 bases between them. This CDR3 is CASSEGLVTGELFF. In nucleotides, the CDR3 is TGTGCCAGCAGTGAGGGACTTGTCACCGGGGAGCTGTTTTTT.

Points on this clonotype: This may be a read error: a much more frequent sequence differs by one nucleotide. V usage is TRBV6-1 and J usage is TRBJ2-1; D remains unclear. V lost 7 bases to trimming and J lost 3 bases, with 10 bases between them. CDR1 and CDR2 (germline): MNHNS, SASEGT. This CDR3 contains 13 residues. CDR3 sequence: CASTTTFYNEQFF. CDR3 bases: TGTGCCAGCACCACGACTTTCTACAATGAGCAGTTCTTC.

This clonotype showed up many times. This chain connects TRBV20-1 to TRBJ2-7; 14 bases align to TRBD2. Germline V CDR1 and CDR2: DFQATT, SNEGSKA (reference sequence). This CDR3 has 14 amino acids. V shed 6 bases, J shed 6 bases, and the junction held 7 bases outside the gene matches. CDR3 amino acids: CSALGLAGDREQYF. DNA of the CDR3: TGCAGTGCCTTGGGACTAGCGGGAGATCGCGAGCAGTACTTC.

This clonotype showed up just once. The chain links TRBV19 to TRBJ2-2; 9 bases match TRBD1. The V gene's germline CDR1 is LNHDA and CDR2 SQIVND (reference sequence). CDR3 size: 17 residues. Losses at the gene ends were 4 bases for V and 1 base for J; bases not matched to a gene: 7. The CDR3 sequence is CASSSRPGQGNTGELFF. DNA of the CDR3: TGTGCCAGTAGTAGTAGGCCGGGACAGGGGAACACCGGGGAGCTGTTTTTT.

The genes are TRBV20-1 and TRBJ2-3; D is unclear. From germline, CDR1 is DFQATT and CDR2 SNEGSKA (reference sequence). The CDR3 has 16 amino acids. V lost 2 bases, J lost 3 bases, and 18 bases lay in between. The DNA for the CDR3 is TGCAGTGCTAGAACCAGTAAAGCGATTGGGACAGATACGCAGTATTTT. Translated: CSARTSKAIGTDTQYF.

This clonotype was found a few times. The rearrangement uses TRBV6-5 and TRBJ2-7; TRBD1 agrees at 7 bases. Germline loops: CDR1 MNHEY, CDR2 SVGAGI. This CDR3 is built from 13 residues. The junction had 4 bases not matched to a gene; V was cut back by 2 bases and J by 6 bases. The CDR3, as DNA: TGTGCCAGCAGTTACCCGACAGGGCGCGAGCAGTACTTC. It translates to CASSYPTGREQYF.

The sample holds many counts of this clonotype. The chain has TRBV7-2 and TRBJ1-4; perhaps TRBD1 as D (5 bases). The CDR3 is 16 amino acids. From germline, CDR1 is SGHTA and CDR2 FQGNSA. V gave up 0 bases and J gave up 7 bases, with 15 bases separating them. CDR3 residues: CASSLAGGARFEKLFF. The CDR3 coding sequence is TGTGCCAGCAGCTTAGCGGGCGGGGCCCGATTTGAAAAACTGTTTTTT.

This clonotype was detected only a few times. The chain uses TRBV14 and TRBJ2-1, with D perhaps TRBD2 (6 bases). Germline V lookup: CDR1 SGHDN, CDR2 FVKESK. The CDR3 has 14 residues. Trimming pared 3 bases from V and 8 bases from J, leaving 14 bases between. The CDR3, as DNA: TGTGCCAGCAGCCAGCGGGATGGGTTCGATGAGCAGTTCTTC. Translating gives CASSQRDGFDEQFF.

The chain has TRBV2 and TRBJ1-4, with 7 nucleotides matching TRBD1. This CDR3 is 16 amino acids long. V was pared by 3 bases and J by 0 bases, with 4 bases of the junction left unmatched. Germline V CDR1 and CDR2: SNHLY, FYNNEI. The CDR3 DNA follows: TGTGCCAGCAGTGATGACAGGGATTCAACTAATGAAAAACTGTTTTTT. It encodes CASSDDRDSTNEKLFF.

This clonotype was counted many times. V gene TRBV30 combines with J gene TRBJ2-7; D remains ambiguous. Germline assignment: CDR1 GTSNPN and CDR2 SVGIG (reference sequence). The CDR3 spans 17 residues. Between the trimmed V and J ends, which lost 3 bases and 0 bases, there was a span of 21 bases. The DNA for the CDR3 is TGTGCCTGGAGCCCGCCTGGTATAAGACCTAGCTCCTACGAGCAGTACTTC. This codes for CAWSPPGIRPSSYEQYF.

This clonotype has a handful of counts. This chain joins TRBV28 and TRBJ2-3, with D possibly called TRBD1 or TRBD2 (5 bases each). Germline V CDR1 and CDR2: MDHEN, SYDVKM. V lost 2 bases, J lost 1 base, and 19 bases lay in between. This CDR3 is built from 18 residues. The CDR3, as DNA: TGTGCCAGCAGTTTAGGTTGGGGGAGAAGCCCAGGCACAGATACGCAGTATTTT. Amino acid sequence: CASSLGWGRSPGTDTQYF.